A single sample gave rise to the 3 T cell receptor beta chains below, sequenced in a study of T-cell reconstitution after alpha-beta-depleted transplantation in children listed by TCRdb under 2016. Libraries were prepared through PCR. Sequenced using an Illumina HiSeq 2500. Molecular barcoding was employed in the preparation of TCR libraries, with unique molecular identifiers being used to normalize TCRbeta repertoire quantification. The public sequencing data were trimmed at Q25 with fastp and processed into clonotypes with MiXCR by TCRdb, which kept only in-frame beta chains. Rows are combined by CDR3 protein, so each entry shows the most common genes and DNA. Counted in this sample were roughly 790,000 distinct CDR3 sequences; roughly 15% of them appeared once. The ten largest make up 5% of the sample. The label giving this sample's treatment or condition can be read as: allogeneic hematopoietic cell transplantation with graft depleted of TCRalphabeta T cells and CD19 B cells.

This specimen consisted of PBMCs, mostly from graft donor cells, obtained 360 days after TCRalphabeta/CD19-depleted stem cell transplant. Receptors originate from a male patient younger than 18 who had a stem cell transplant for acute lymphoblastic leukemia, so the T cells may come from the graft donor.

This clonotype appeared a few times. The chain carries TRBV6-1 and TRBJ2-2, with D perhaps matching TRBD1 (6 bases). Germline values: CDR1 MNHNS, CDR2 SASEGT. There are 13 residues in the CDR3. The germline V and J ends were trimmed by 7 bases and 6 bases, with 12 bases remaining between them. CDR3 residues: CASTRKGAGELFF. The DNA of the CDR3 is TGTGCCAGCACCAGGAAGGGGGCCGGGGAGCTGTTTTTT.

This clonotype showed up just a few times. The CDR3 sequence is CASSRPIAAEQFF. CDR3 DNA sequence: TGTGCCAGCAGCCGGCCGATAGCGGCTGAGCAGTTCTTC. The chain couples TRBV3-1 to TRBJ2-1; tentatively, D is TRBD2 (6 bases). This CDR3 spans 13 amino acids. V gave up 4 bases and J gave up 9 bases, with 13 bases separating them. Germline assignment: CDR1 LGHDT and CDR2 YNNKEL (reference sequence).

The chain couples TRBV29-1 to TRBJ2-1, with D perhaps TRBD1 (6 bases). The CDR3 runs 16 residues. V was clipped by 5 bases and J by 1 base, with 18 bases between them. Germline-derived CDR1 and CDR2 are SQVTM and ANQGSEA. The CDR3 sequence: CSVFPRGSASYNEQFF. As DNA, the CDR3 is TGCAGCGTTTTCCCTAGGGGGAGCGCGTCCTACAATGAGCAGTTCTTC.